This T cell receptor (beta chain) was profiled in a study of shared clonotypes between healthy human individuals. Here immunoSEQ multiplex PCR was the method, and the copy in TCRdb shows in-frame clones only, minus some. Of about 2.4 million clones in the sample, 90% to 95% were seen once. Comments on this clone: Other nucleotide sequences from this sample produce the same CDR3.

Specimen: naive CD4+ T cells from PBMCs. Subset in this sample: CD45RA+ positively selected. The source of this sequence is a man aged 18 to 30 in good health. Some clones in this sample may be carry-over from other donors' samples.

The CDR3 is CASSEAPNQPQHF. CDR3 DNA: TGTGCCAGCAGTGAAGCGCCCAATCAGCCCCAGCATTTT. The V call is TRBV6-1, the J call TRBJ1-5; D gene ambiguous. Germline-derived CDR1 and CDR2 are MNHNS and SASEGT. The V end was cut by 0 bases, the J end by 3 bases, with 3 bases between. The CDR3 spans 13 residues.